These 15 T cell receptor beta chains were all obtained from the same sample, sequenced in a study of PD-L1 blockade in urothelial cancer (dated by TCRdb to 2016 to 2017). The sample's time point label is to be understood as: pretreatment peripheral blood. The receptor library was made with the immunoSEQ multiplex PCR assay. What TCRdb holds here is the immuneACCESS table cut down to in-frame rearrangements. Part of the clones is not present; checked against another copy, under half of the missing clones reflect an unresolved V gene, and the others are unexplained. This sample lists 95,000 to 100,000 clones; 80% to 90% were detected once. Together, the top ten hold roughly 2% of the sample. The specimen comprised PBMCs, sampled around atezolizumab (anti-PD-L1) treatment. The origin of the receptors is a man aged 55-75 years with urothelial cancer.

The rearrangement joins TRBV7-6 to TRBJ1-6; 9 bases fit TRBD1. This CDR3 contains 17 residues. Per the germline V gene, CDR1 is SGHVS and CDR2 is FNYEAQ. The V and J ends lost 4 bases and 9 bases, in that order; junction bases with no gene match: 13. The CDR3 nucleotides read TGTGCCAGCAGCTCTAGTGGGATGGGACAGGGAGGTTCACCCCTCCACTTT. As protein: CASSSSGMGQGGSPLHF.

The V gene is TRBV28, the J gene TRBJ2-3; a weak D match, TRBD2 (5 bases). Germline CDR1 MDHEN, CDR2 SYDVKM. The length of the CDR3 is 15 residues. Deletions cut 3 bases from V and 0 bases from J, with 10 bases between. This CDR3 is CASSFRGPSTDTQYF. The CDR3 DNA is TGTGCCAGCAGTTTTAGAGGGCCCAGCACAGATACGCAGTATTTT. The full variable domain, in which reference TRBV28 and TRBJ2-3 provide the parts outside the CDR3, is DVKVTQSSRYLVKRTGEKVFLECVQDMDHENMFWYRQDPGLGLRLIYFSYDVKMKEKGDIPEGYSVSREKKERFSLILESASTNQTSMYLCASSFRGPSTDTQYFGPGTRLTVL.

The sample holds one count of this clone. This chain joins TRBV30 and TRBJ1-4, with 9 bases that match TRBD1. CDR1 and CDR2 (germline): GTSNPN, SVGIG (reference sequence). Germline trimming cut 5 bases from V and 9 bases from J; bases unmatched to any gene: 10. This CDR3 is 14 amino acids long. CDR3 amino acids: CAWDGTGFVKKLFF. CDR3 in DNA: TGTGCCTGGGACGGGACAGGGTTTGTGAAAAAACTGTTTTTT.

This clone was seen only once. The V and J genes are TRBV5-4 and TRBJ2-7, with 12 bases matching TRBD2. The CDR3 is 15 amino acids. The V gene's germline CDR1 is SGHNT and CDR2 YYREEE (reference sequence). V gave up 4 bases and J gave up 5 bases; unmatched junction bases: 7. The CDR3 loop reads CASSREGLAGNEQYF. CDR3 bases: TGTGCCAGCAGCCGAGAAGGACTAGCGGGAAACGAGCAGTACTTC. Variable domain in full (rest from reference TRBV5-4 and TRBJ2-7): ETGVTQSPTHLIKTRGQQVTLRCSSQSGHNTVSWYQQALGQGPQFIFQYYREEENGRGNFPPRFSGLQFPNYSSELNVNALELDDSALYLCASSREGLAGNEQYFGPGTRLTVT.

J is TRBJ1-2 and V is TRBV11-2; D not certain. Deletions cut 7 bases from V and 7 bases from J, with 16 bases between. The CDR3 runs 13 residues. The germline V gene encodes CDR1 SGHAT and CDR2 FQNNGV. The CDR3, as DNA: TGTGCCAGCACCAATTCCTTGAGTGGTGGCTACACCTTC. It is translated as CASTNSLSGGYTF.

This chain connects TRBV29-1 to TRBJ1-2; the D gene is possibly TRBD1 (5 bases). Per the germline V gene, CDR1 is SQVTM and CDR2 is ANQGSEA. This CDR3 has 13 amino acids. V lost 6 bases and J 8 bases, leaving 19 bases between the germline ends. The CDR3 loop reads CSVLLQENWGYTF. The CDR3 nucleotides read TGCAGCGTCCTCCTACAGGAAAACTGGGGCTACACCTTC.

V is TRBV11-1 and J is TRBJ2-5, with 14 bases aligning to TRBD2. Per the germline V gene, CDR1 is SGHAT and CDR2 is FQDESV (reference sequence). The CDR3 is 17 residues long. Unmatched junction bases numbered 11, after V lost 6 bases and J lost 5 bases. CDR3 protein: CASSLRLAGGPEETQYF. CDR3 nucleotides: TGTGCCAGCAGTCTCCGACTAGCGGGGGGGCCGGAGGAGACCCAGTACTTC.

On this clone: Relative to the germline gene, one junction end is altered; a read error may explain this. The chain couples TRBV18 to TRBJ2-3; possible D gene TRBD1, 5 bases. The germline V gene has CDR1 KGHSH and CDR2 LQKENI. This CDR3 is built from 15 residues. CDR3 sequence reads: CASSPPFRGADTQYF. For the CDR3, the DNA is TGTGCCAGCTCTCCACCCTTTAGGGGTGCAGATACGCAGTATTTT.

The chain joins TRBV6-1 to TRBJ2-7; 11 nucleotides align to TRBD2. Germline CDR1 MNHNS, CDR2 SASEGT. The length of the CDR3 is 14 residues. V shed 6 bases and J 4 bases; nucleotides not matched to a gene: 5. CDR3 residues: CASSLAGGPYEQYF. The DNA for the CDR3 is TGTGCCAGCAGCTTAGCGGGAGGGCCTTACGAGCAGTACTTC.

The chain combines TRBV4-2 with TRBJ1-1, with a possible D match to TRBD1 (6 bases). In germline, CDR1 is LGHNA, CDR2 YNFKEQ. This CDR3 is built from 17 residues. V lost 0 bases and J lost 0, with 14 bases in between. CDR3: CASSQDPGTFMNTEAFF. DNA of the CDR3: TGTGCCAGCAGCCAAGATCCCGGGACATTCATGAACACTGAAGCTTTCTTT.

This sequence joins TRBV2 and TRBJ2-1; 9 nucleotides align to TRBD2. The CDR3 is 12 residues long. CDR1 SNHLY and CDR2 FYNNEI come from the germline V gene. Germline trimming cut 3 bases from V and 14 bases from J; bases unmatched to any gene: 5. As DNA, the CDR3 is TGTGCCAGCAGTGAGGGACTAGCTCGGGAGTTCTTC. It encodes CASSEGLAREFF. Full variable domain (outside the CDR3, taken from reference TRBV2 and TRBJ2-1): EPEVTQTPSHQVTQMGQEVILRCVPISNHLYFYWYRQILGQKVEFLVSFYNNEISEKSEIFDDQFSVERPDGSNFTLKIRSTKLEDSAMYFCASSEGLAREFFGPGTRLTVL.

The chain is built from TRBV25-1 and TRBJ2-7, with TRBD1 identical over 9 bases. Germline CDR1 reads MGHDK; CDR2 reads SYGVNS. This CDR3 region has 14 residues. Germline trimming cut 5 bases from V and 3 bases from J; bases unmatched to any gene: 5. The CDR3 region has the DNA TGTGCCAGCAGTAAGACAGGGGGAGGCTACGAGCAGTACTTC. It encodes CASSKTGGGYEQYF.

The chain is built from TRBV19 and TRBJ2-5, with D possibly TRBD1 on 6 matching bases. V gave up 5 bases and J gave up 5 bases, with 12 bases separating them. Germline values: CDR1 LNHDA, CDR2 SQIVND (reference sequence). CDR3 length: 13 residues. The chain's CDR3 is CASSPHTGETQYF. The CDR3 DNA reads TGTGCCAGTAGTCCCCATACAGGGGAGACCCAGTACTTC.

The chain links TRBV5-6 to TRBJ1-2; 8 nucleotides agree with TRBD1. This CDR3 region has 16 residues. V lost 4 bases and J lost 2; bases outside the gene matches: 10. Germline V gene data show CDR1 as SGHDT and CDR2 as YYEEEE. The CDR3: CASSTRDRIVNYGYTF. The CDR3 DNA reads as TGTGCCAGCAGCACCCGGGACAGGATTGTAAACTATGGCTACACCTTC.

The chain employs TRBV10-3 and TRBJ1-5, with a weak D call TRBD1 (6 bases). Trimming shortened V by 6 bases and J by 8 bases, and 20 bases separated the two germline ends. The CDR3 contains 15 residues. Per germline, CDR1 ENHRY and CDR2 SYGVKD. The CDR3 loop is CAIRAARGVDEPQHF. In nucleotides, the CDR3 is TGTGCCATCAGGGCGGCCAGGGGAGTGGATGAGCCCCAGCATTTT.